The rows below give T cell receptor beta chains drawn from one sample of a study of T cell repertoires in cytomegalovirus infection. Each CDR3 protein is one row after TCRdb ran MiXCR on the reads. The table includes around 740,000 distinct CDR3 sequences, less than 40% detected once. The sample comprised PBMCs. The receptor set was obtained from a human donor in good health (CMV status not recorded). Some clones in this sample may be carry-over from other donors' samples. The CDR3 runs from the conserved cysteine through the conserved F or W. A D gene is named only where the DNA matches it firmly. Part of the rows lack a size; the others show once, few, many or a class for expanded clones.

TRBJ2-7 | few | TRBV6-6 | . | CASSYGGNEQYF | TGTGCCAGCAGTTACGGAGGTAACGAGCAGTACTTC
TRBJ1-5 | few | TRBV6-1 | . | CASSEARRGYSNQPQHF | TGTGCCAGCAGTGAAGCCAGACGGGGGTATAGCAATCAGCCCCAGCATTTT
TRBJ2-7 | . | TRBV25-1 | TRBD1 | CASSEWEGQGIYEQYF | TGTGCCAGCAGTGAATGGGAGGGACAGGGTATCTACGAGCAGTACTTC
TRBJ2-1 | . | TRBV28 | TRBD2 | CASDSGRREQFF | TGTGCCAGTGATAGCGGGAGGAGAGAGCAGTTCTTC
TRBJ2-2 | many | TRBV7-6 | . | CASSPTNTGELFF | TGTGCCAGCAGCCCGACCAACACCGGGGAGCTGTTTTTT
TRBJ2-7 | . | TRBV20-1 | TRBD2 | CSARGLAEGIYEQYF | TGCAGTGCTAGAGGACTAGCGGAAGGGATCTACGAGCAGTACTTC
TRBJ2-5 | . | TRBV4-3 | . | CASSQDLSSGETQYF | TGCGCCAGCAGCCAAGATCTGTCGTCGGGGGAGACCCAGTACTTC
TRBJ2-5 | . | TRBV20-1 | . | CSARDRLGGETQYF | TGCAGTGCTAGAGATCGTTTGGGGGGAGAGACCCAGTACTTC
TRBJ1-4 | many | TRBV7-2 | . | CASSPSGEGMGEKLFF | TGTGCCAGCAGCCCAAGCGGAGAGGGGATGGGAGAAAAACTGTTTTTT
TRBJ2-3 | . | TRBV5-4 | TRBD2 | CASIGTSGLSTDTQYF | TGTGCCAGCATCGGGACTAGCGGTCTTAGCACAGATACGCAGTATTTT
TRBJ1-2 | . | TRBV11-2 | TRBD1 | CASSSAGGGGFYGYTF | TGTGCCAGCAGCTCGGCAGGGGGCGGGGGCTTCTATGGCTACACCTTC
TRBJ2-7 | . | TRBV7-2 | TRBD1 | CASSAQTGAFYEQYF | TGTGCCAGCAGCGCGCAAACAGGGGCCTTCTACGAGCAGTACTTC
TRBJ1-1 | . | TRBV10-3 | . | CAISETGSTEAFF | TGTGCCATCAGTGAAACTGGTAGCACTGAAGCTTTCTTT
TRBJ1-5 | . | TRBV6-6 | . | CADNLGRNQPHHF | TGTGCCGACAACCTGGGGCGCAATCAGCCCCATCATTTT
TRBJ2-1 | . | TRBV28 | . | CASRSQGGGEQFF | TGTGCCAGCAGGTCACAGGGGGGGGGTGAGCAGTTCTTC
TRBJ1-1 | . | TRBV29-1 | . | CSVVTKGPSTEAFF | TGCAGCGTTGTCACCAAGGGCCCGAGCACTGAAGCTTTCTTT
TRBJ2-1 | many | TRBV5-1 | TRBD2 | CASSLTAGGYNEQFF | TGCGCCAGCAGCTTGACAGCGGGAGGATACAATGAGCAGTTCTTC
TRBJ2-1 | once | TRBV7-2 | . | CASSHPQSGRGNEPFF | TGTGCCAGCAGCCACCCACAATCGGGAAGAGGCAATGAGCCGTTCTTC
TRBJ2-3 | many | TRBV28 | . | CASSGGVRADTQYF | TGTGCCAGCAGTGGCGGCGTTCGGGCAGATACGCAGTATTTT
TRBJ1-3 | . | TRBV2 | . | CASSEDSRGNTIYF | TGTGCCAGCAGTGAAGACAGTCGTGGAAACACCATATATTTT
TRBJ1-6 | . | TRBV9 | TRBD1 | CASIGGGQMDSPLHF | TGTGCCAGCATCGGGGGGGGACAGATGGATTCACCCCTCCACTTT
TRBJ2-2 | . | TRBV5-1 | . | CASSLDRVDTGELFF | TGCGCCAGCAGCTTGGATAGGGTGGACACCGGGGAGCTGTTTTTT
TRBJ1-5 | . | TRBV5-4 | . | CASGQPFNQPQHF | TGTGCCAGCGGACAGCCCTTCAATCAGCCCCAGCATTTT
TRBJ1-1 | few | TRBV7-8 | . | CAGSRGQRMNTEAFF | TGTGCCGGCAGCCGCGGACAGAGAATGAACACTGAAGCTTTCTTT
TRBJ2-1 | . | TRBV7-9 | TRBD1 | CASSPGTGTYNEQLF | TGTGCCAGCAGCCCGGGGACAGGGACCTACAATGAGCAGTTATTC
TRBJ2-5 | . | TRBV12-3/TRBV12-4 | TRBD2 | CASSNAGTSSETQYF | TGTGCCAGCAGCAACGCCGGGACTAGCTCGGAGACCCAGTACTTC
TRBJ1-2 | once | TRBV19 | . | CAAEKNYGYTF | TGTGCCGCAGAAAAAAACTATGGCTACACCTTC
TRBJ1-6 | . | TRBV27 | . | CASSLFSGRVLSPLHF | TGTGCCAGCAGTTTATTCTCTGGTAGGGTCTTATCACCCCTCCACTTT
TRBJ2-7 | few | TRBV12-3/TRBV12-4 | TRBD2 | CASSLTASGRREQYF | TGTGCCAGCAGTCTCACTGCCAGCGGGAGACGTGAGCAGTACTTC
TRBJ1-1 | few | TRBV7-6 | . | CASSPNLAGINTEAFF | TGTGCCAGCAGCCCGAATCTGGCAGGGATTAACACTGAAGCTTTCTTT
TRBJ1-2 | . | TRBV28 | TRBD1 | CASSHGQGIKGYTF | TGTGCCAGCAGCCACGGACAGGGTATAAAGGGCTACACCTTC
TRBJ2-7 | . | TRBV27 | TRBD1 | CASSLRQGLGYEQYF | TGTGCCAGCAGTCTCCGACAGGGTTTAGGCTACGAGCAGTACTTC
TRBJ2-3 | many | TRBV7-2 | . | CASSRTDTQYF | TGTGCCAGCAGCCGCACAGATACGCAGTATTTT
TRBJ2-7 | . | TRBV11-2 | TRBD2 | CASSQREPSYEQYF | TGTGCCAGCAGCCAGCGGGAGCCCTCCTACGAGCAGTACTTC
TRBJ1-1 | . | TRBV7-6 | . | CASSLPGWGVPNTEAFF | TGTGCCAGCAGCTTACCCGGATGGGGGGTGCCGAACACTGAAGCTTTCTTT
TRBJ1-2 | many | TRBV12-3/TRBV12-4 | . | CASTPGGQTLRDYGYTF | TGTGCCAGCACCCCCGGTGGACAGACACTCCGGGACTATGGCTACACCTTC
TRBJ1-6 | few | TRBV19 | . | CASSMGGRTAYNSPLHF | TGTGCCAGTAGTATGGGCGGACGGACGGCTTATAATTCACCCCTCCACTTT
TRBJ2-7 | once | TRBV24-1 | . | CATSDFGYEQYF | TGTGCCACCAGTGATTTTGGCTACGAGCAGTACTTC
TRBJ2-5 | . | TRBV6-1 | . | CASSRIQGQETQYF | TGTGCCAGCAGTCGAATCCAGGGACAAGAGACCCAGTACTTC
TRBJ1-2 | . | TRBV2 | . | CASSVNTGTLRYTF | TGTGCCAGCAGTGTAAACACCGGGACCTTGCGCTACACCTTC
TRBJ2-1 | few | TRBV6-5 | TRBD2 | CASSYEAGGNNEQFF | TGTGCCAGCAGTTACGAGGCGGGGGGTAACAATGAGCAGTTCTTC
TRBJ1-1 | . | TRBV7-2 | . | CASRGGGSNTEALF | TGTGCCAGCAGGGGGGGGGGGTCGAACACTGAAGCTTTATTT
TRBJ1-2 | . | TRBV2 | TRBD1 | CATQGENYGYTF | TGTGCCACTCAGGGGGAGAACTATGGCTACACCTTC
TRBJ1-5 | few | TRBV12-3/TRBV12-4 | . | CASSWSGEINQPQHF | TGTGCCAGCAGTTGGAGCGGCGAGATTAATCAGCCCCAGCATTTT
TRBJ1-6 | . | TRBV9 | . | CASSANLNSPLHF | TGTGCCAGCAGCGCTAATCTTAATTCACCCCTCCACTTT
TRBJ1-5 | . | TRBV10-3 | . | CAISDWVGTYSNQPQHF | TGTGCCATCAGTGACTGGGTAGGGACTTATAGCAATCAGCCCCAGCATTTT
TRBJ1-2 | . | TRBV7-2 | TRBD1 | CASSAPHDRGRNYGYTF | TGTGCCAGCAGCGCCCCGCACGACAGGGGGCGAAACTATGGCTACACCTTC
TRBJ2-5 | few | TRBV12-3/TRBV12-4 | TRBD1 | CASSLRGTGSETQYF | TGTGCCAGCTCCCTGCGGGGGACAGGGTCAGAGACCCAGTACTTC
TRBJ1-5 | . | TRBV3-1 | TRBD1 | CASSPNDRASQPKHF | TGTGCCAGCAGCCCCAACGACAGGGCAAGTCAGCCCAAGCATTTT
TRBJ1-2 | . | TRBV12-3/TRBV12-4 | . | CASNSGHLHYGYTF | TGTGCCAGCAACTCCGGACACCTCCACTATGGCTACACCTTC
TRBJ1-6 | . | TRBV19 | . | CASNSGRIRNSPLHF | TGTGCCAGTAACAGCGGACGGATTCGGAATTCACCCCTCCACTTT
TRBJ2-7 | . | TRBV2 | . | CASSIGSYEQYF | TGTGCCAGCAGTATCGGGAGCTACGAGCAGTACTTC
TRBJ1-1 | . | TRBV6-5 | . | CASNGLNTEAFF | TGTGCCAGCAATGGACTAAACACTGAAGCTTTTTTT
TRBJ2-2 | . | TRBV6-5 | . | CASSYRPGNTGELFF | TGTGCCAGCAGTTACCGCCCAGGGAACACCGGGGAGCTGTTTTTT
TRBJ2-1 | many | TRBV7-2 | . | CASSLGRVINNEQFF | TGTGCCAGCAGCTTAGGGAGGGTCATTAACAATGAGCAGTTCTTC